This TCR beta chain was recovered during a study of tumor-infiltrating lymphocytes in oesophageal squamous cell carcinoma (dated by TCRdb to the mid-2010s). As for this clonotype: The clone's antigen remains unknown. The sample holds no much larger clone one base away, and base qualities are not on file.

Reading the germline V gene gives CDR1 SGHDT and CDR2 YYEEEE. The CDR3 numbers 15 residues from cysteine through phenylalanine. The retained sequence is limited to the CDR3, 45 bases, with the frame set at the first base. Trimming leaves V shorter by 4 bases and J shorter by 1 base, with the junction holding 6 bases beyond the gene matches. Library preparation was by PCR. The instrument given in TCRdb is Illumina HiSeq 2000. TCRdb ran its own pipeline on the public reads, namely fastp trimming at Q25 and MiXCR clone calling, and kept in-frame beta chains. Records with the same CDR3 protein are collapsed into one entry carrying the most frequent genes and DNA. For this sample the table gives approximately 12,000 distinct CDR3 sequences, of which 50% to 65% were detected only once. The top ten hold around 25% of the sample.

The sequence derives from a male donor with esophageal squamous cell carcinoma. The material sequenced was esophageal tumor tissue. Recombination connected TRBV5-6 to TRBJ1-1, and TRBD1 aligns with 8 junction nucleotides. The CDR3 protein sequence reads: CASSIPGTGNTEAFF. In nucleotides, the sequence is TGTGCCAGCAGCATTCCCGGGACAGGGAACACTGAAGCTTTCTTT.